The 8 T cell receptor beta chains listed next were all sequenced from one sample in a study of T cells after yellow fever vaccination. TCRdb used MiXCR to reprocess the 5' RACE reads, holding one entry per CDR3 protein. The sample consists of around 340,000 distinct CDR3 sequences, under 15% of them appearing once. The sequences come from CD4+ T cells sorted from PBMCs, collected 15 days after the yellow fever booster vaccination. These receptors originate from a man between 18 and 35 years old who received the YFV17D yellow fever vaccine.

This clonotype was counted a few times. The chain employs TRBV7-2 and TRBJ2-5; D is uncertain. Germline CDR1 SGHTA, CDR2 FQGNSA. The CDR3 length is 12 residues. Trimming removed 2 bases from V and 5 bases from J, with 6 bases in between. The CDR3 DNA sequence: TGTGCCAGCAGCTTAAGACGGGAGACCCAGTACTTC. Its translation is CASSLRRETQYF.

The rearrangement links TRBV6-6 to TRBJ1-1, with 7 bases that match TRBD1. CDR1 MNHNY and CDR2 SVGAGI come from the germline V gene (reference sequence). This CDR3 is built from 18 residues. J lost 6 bases, V lost 2 bases, and 18 bases had no gene match. The CDR3 DNA reads TGTGCCAGCAGTTACCCAGGGGGGGGTGGGCGTACAGGCCCTGAAGCTTTCTTT. This encodes CASSYPGGGGRTGPEAFF.

The genes are TRBV5-1 and TRBJ2-3; TRBD2 agrees at 8 bases. The CDR3 totals 14 residues. Germline CDR1 SGHRS, CDR2 YFSETQ. J lost 2 bases, V lost 6 bases, and 5 bases had no gene match. CDR3 sequence: CASNALAVTDTQYF. The CDR3 nucleotides read TGCGCCAGCAACGCACTAGCGGTCACAGATACGCAGTATTTT.

CDR3 in amino acids: CSARISTGVQPQHF. CDR3 bases: TGCAGTGCTAGGATATCGACAGGGGTTCAGCCCCAGCATTTT. The chain is built from TRBV20-1 and TRBJ1-5; 8 nucleotides line up with TRBD1. Trimming removed 3 bases from V and 6 bases from J; junction bases left unmatched: 7. The germline gives CDR1 DFQATT, CDR2 SNEGSKA (reference sequence). The CDR3 runs 14 residues.

This clonotype was detected only a few times. The CDR3 sequence: CASSSGTGAASYEQYV. The CDR3 DNA follows: TGTGCCAGCAGTTCCGGGACAGGGGCTGCCTCCTACGAGCAGTACGTC. The chain is built from TRBV6-2 or TRBV6-3 and TRBJ2-7, with 10 bases lining up with TRBD1. The CDR3 sequence is 16 residues long. After removal of 4 bases from V and 0 bases from J, the junction contained 6 bases not matched to a gene. CDR1 and CDR2 from the germline V gene are MNHEY and SVGEGT.

This chain links TRBV18 with TRBJ2-7; D gene uncertain. From germline, CDR1 is KGHSH and CDR2 LQKENI. The CDR3 extends over 13 amino acids. The V gene lost 6 bases and the J gene lost 2 bases, with 11 bases spanning the gap. CDR3 amino acids: CASSDRIPYEQYF. The CDR3 DNA follows: TGTGCCAGCTCGGACCGAATACCCTACGAGCAGTACTTC.

This clonotype was observed at least ten times. This chain connects TRBV3-1 to TRBJ1-1; a possible D gene is TRBD1 (5 bases). The V gene lost 6 bases and the J gene lost 0 bases, with 11 bases spanning the gap. The CDR3 has 14 amino acids. The germline V gene has CDR1 LGHDT and CDR2 YNNKEL (reference sequence). CDR3 region: CASSRQLMNTEAFF. The CDR3 coding sequence is TGTGCCAGCAGTCGACAGCTCATGAACACTGAAGCTTTCTTT.

The rearrangement uses TRBV6-6 and TRBJ1-3, with 10 bases fitting TRBD1. Germline CDR1 is MNHNY and CDR2 is SVGAGI (reference sequence). This CDR3 spans 14 amino acids. J lost 3 bases, V lost 9 bases, and 5 bases had no gene match. The CDR3 is CASATGGFGNTIYF. The DNA for the CDR3 is TGTGCCAGTGCGACAGGGGGCTTTGGAAACACCATATATTTT.